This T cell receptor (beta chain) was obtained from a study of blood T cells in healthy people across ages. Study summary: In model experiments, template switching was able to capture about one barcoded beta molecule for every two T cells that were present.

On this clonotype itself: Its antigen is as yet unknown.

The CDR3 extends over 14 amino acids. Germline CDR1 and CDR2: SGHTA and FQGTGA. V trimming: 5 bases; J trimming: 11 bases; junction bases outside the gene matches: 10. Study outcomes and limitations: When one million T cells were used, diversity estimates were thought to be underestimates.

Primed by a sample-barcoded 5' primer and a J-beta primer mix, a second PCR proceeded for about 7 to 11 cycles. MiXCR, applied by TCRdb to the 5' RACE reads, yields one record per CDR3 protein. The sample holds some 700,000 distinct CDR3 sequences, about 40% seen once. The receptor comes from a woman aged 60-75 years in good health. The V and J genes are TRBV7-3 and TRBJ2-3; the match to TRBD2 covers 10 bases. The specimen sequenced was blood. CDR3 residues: CASSLSSGGVMQYF. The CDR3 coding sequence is TGTGCCAGCAGCCTCTCGAGCGGGGGGGTAATGCAGTATTTT.